Listed below are T cell receptor beta chains from one sample, sequenced in a study of blood T cell repertoires in COVID-19. Repertoires were generated with immunoSEQ multiplex PCR, while TCRdb's copy carries only in-frame clones and drops some. Of about half a million clones in the sample, approximately 85% are singletons; the top ten hold approximately 3.2%. Sequencing was carried out using peripheral blood. The receptors come from a human donor in a cohort sampled during active COVID-19. Both conserved end residues are part of each CDR3. The order of the fields is J gene, clone size, V gene, D gene, CDR3 protein, CDR3 DNA. The D gene is left open where the match is weak. Clone size is stated in some rows and not others, as once, few, many or a class when expanded.

>TRBJ2-7|few|TRBV5-1|.
CASSLDPGDEQYF
TGCGCCAGCAGCTTGGATCCCGGAGACGAGCAGTACTTC
>TRBJ2-3|few|TRBV27|TRBD2
CASTEIREGTDTQYF
TGTGCCAGCACAGAAATACGGGAGGGCACAGATACGCAGTATTTT
>TRBJ2-3|.|TRBV28|TRBD2
CASSFSIASSGRATDTQYF
TGTGCCAGCAGTTTTTCGATAGCGAGTAGCGGGAGGGCCACAGATACGCAGTATTTT
>TRBJ2-1|.|TRBV24-1|TRBD1
CATSDFTGTGSNEQFF
TGTGCCACCAGTGATTTCACCGGGACAGGGAGCAATGAGCAGTTCTTC
>TRBJ1-4|.|TRBV5-6|TRBD1
CASSPRTGYGEKLFF
TGTGCCAGCAGCCCCCGGACAGGGTATGGGGAAAAACTGTTTTTT
>TRBJ2-1|.|TRBV7-3|TRBD2
CASSLGTTRYNEQFF
TGTGCCAGCAGCTTAGGGACTACACGCTACAATGAGCAGTTCTTC
>TRBJ2-7|.|TRBV7-6|TRBD2
CASSFRTAGGISYEQYF
TGTGCCAGCAGCTTTAGGACGGCGGGAGGGATCTCCTACGAGCAGTACTTC
>TRBJ1-1|.|TRBV3-1/TRBV3-2|.
CASSQDLEVMNTEAFF
TGTGCCAGCAGCCAAGATCTTGAGGTTATGAACACTGAAGCTTTCTTT
>TRBJ2-6|.|TRBV6-5|.
CASSPTGPGANVLTF
TGTGCCAGCAGCCCCACGGGTCCTGGGGCCAACGTCCTGACTTTC
>TRBJ2-7|.|TRBV7-2|TRBD2
CASSLDGGIAGQYF
TGTGCCAGCAGCTTAGACGGGGGAATAGCGGGGCAGTACTTC
>TRBJ1-5|few|TRBV19|.
CASSPSGGNSNQPQHF
TGTGCCAGTAGTCCTTCGGGGGGGAATAGCAATCAGCCCCAGCATTTT
>TRBJ2-7|.|TRBV28|TRBD1
CASSPPYRGTYEQYF
TGTGCCAGCAGTCCCCCATACAGGGGAACCTACGAGCAGTACTTC
>TRBJ2-5|.|TRBV6-5|.
CASSRGLQETQYF
TGTGCCAGCAGTAGGGGTCTACAAGAGACCCAGTACTTC
>TRBJ1-2|.|TRBV18|.
CASSLQGSTYNYGYTF
TGTGCCAGCTCGTTACAGGGTTCAACCTATAACTATGGCTACACCTTC
>TRBJ1-1|.|TRBV11-1|TRBD1
CASSPDRAEAFF
TGTGCCAGCAGCCCGGACAGGGCTGAAGCTTTCTTT
>TRBJ2-2|few|TRBV14|TRBD2
CASSQGNYGRLRGGTGELFF
TGTGCCAGCAGCCAAGGGAACTACGGCCGGCTACGGGGGGGCACCGGGGAGCTGTTTTTT
>TRBJ1-4|.|TRBV19|.
CASSTQTATNEKLFF
TGTGCCAGTAGTACCCAGACAGCAACTAATGAAAAACTGTTTTTT
>TRBJ2-5|.|TRBV19|TRBD1
CASSDRGPEETQYF
TGTGCCAGTAGCGACAGGGGGCCCGAAGAGACCCAGTACTTC
>TRBJ2-5|few|TRBV18|.
CASSLQNRETQYF
TGTGCCAGCTCACTCCAAAACCGGGAGACCCAGTACTTC
>TRBJ1-1|.|TRBV6-4|TRBD1
CASSPAPTGGGEAFF
TGTGCCAGCAGTCCTGCCCCGACAGGGGGGGGTGAAGCTTTCTTT
>TRBJ1-3|.|TRBV28|.
CAISPAGLGNTIYF
TGTGCCATCTCACCGGCAGGACTTGGAAACACCATATATTTT
>TRBJ2-7|.|TRBV6-5|.
CASSSKSGMPLEQYF
TGTGCCAGCAGTTCTAAATCCGGTATGCCTTTGGAGCAGTACTTC
>TRBJ2-3|.|TRBV5-1|.
CASSDPEGSDTQYF
TGCGCCAGCAGCGACCCGGAGGGATCAGATACGCAGTATTTT
>TRBJ2-7|.|TRBV9|.
CASSVEGSRTEQYF
TGTGCCAGCAGCGTAGAGGGGTCGCGTACCGAGCAGTACTTC
>TRBJ2-3|.|TRBV5-1|.
CASSYSDPTDTQYF
TGCGCCAGCAGCTATAGCGACCCCACAGATACGCAGTATTTT
>TRBJ2-3|.|TRBV5-4|TRBD2
CASSPRTSGRATDTQYF
TGTGCCAGCAGCCCAAGGACTAGCGGGAGGGCGACAGATACGCAGTATTTT
>TRBJ1-1|once|TRBV12-3/TRBV12-4|.
CASRAGVGTEAFF
TGTGCCAGCAGGGCAGGGGTTGGAACTGAAGCTTTCTTT
>TRBJ1-5|.|TRBV7-2|.
CASSPFRAGSNQPQHF
TGTGCCAGCAGCCCCTTCCGGGCGGGTAGCAATCAGCCCCAGCATTTT
>TRBJ1-1|.|TRBV28|TRBD1
CASSPTGMNTEAFF
TGTGCCAGCAGTCCGACAGGGATGAACACTGAAGCTTTCTTT